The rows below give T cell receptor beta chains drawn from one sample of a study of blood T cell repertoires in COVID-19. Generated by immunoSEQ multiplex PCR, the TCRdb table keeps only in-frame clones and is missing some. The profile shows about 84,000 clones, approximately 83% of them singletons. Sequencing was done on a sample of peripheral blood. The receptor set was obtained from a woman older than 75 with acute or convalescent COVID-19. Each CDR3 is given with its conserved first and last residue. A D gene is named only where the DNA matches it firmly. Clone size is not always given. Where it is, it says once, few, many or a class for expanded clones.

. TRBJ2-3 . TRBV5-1 CASSLRFFTDTQYF TGCGCCAGCAGCCTACGATTTTTCACAGATACGCAGTATTTT
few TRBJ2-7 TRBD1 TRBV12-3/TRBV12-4 CASSLHRGSEQYF TGTGCCAGCAGTTTACACAGGGGTAGCGAGCAGTACTTC
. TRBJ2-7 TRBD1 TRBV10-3 CAISEQDRGLREQYF TGTGCCATCAGTGAACAGGACAGGGGGCTACGGGAGCAGTACTTC
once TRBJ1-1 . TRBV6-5 CASSLKGGLGAFF TGTGCCAGCAGTTTGAAGGGGGGGCTGGGAGCTTTCTTT
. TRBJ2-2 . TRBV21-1 CASSKVGRYGDTGELFF TGTGCCAGCAGCAAAGTCGGGAGATACGGGGACACCGGGGAGCTGTTTTTT
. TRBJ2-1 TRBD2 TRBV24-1 CATSDRTSRYEQFF TGTGCCACCAGTGACCGGACTAGTAGGTATGAGCAGTTCTTC
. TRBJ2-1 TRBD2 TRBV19 CASSFRTSGSGDEQFF TGTGCCAGTAGTTTCCGGACTAGCGGCTCTGGGGATGAGCAGTTCTTC
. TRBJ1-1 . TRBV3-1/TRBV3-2 CASSQGEWTEAFF TGTGCCAGCAGCCAAGGGGAGTGGACTGAAGCTTTCTTT
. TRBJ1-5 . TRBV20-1 CSASNGYYSNQPQHF TGCAGTGCTAGTAACGGTTATTATAGCAATCAGCCCCAGCATTTT
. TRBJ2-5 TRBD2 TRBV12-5 CASGGTSGETQYF TGTGCTAGTGGGGGAACTAGCGGCGAGACCCAGTACTTC
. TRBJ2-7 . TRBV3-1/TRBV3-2 CASSLRGSYEQYF TGTGCCAGCAGCCTTAGGGGCTCCTACGAGCAGTACTTC
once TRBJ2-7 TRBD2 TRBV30 CAWSGVLWREPAYEQYF TGTGCCTGGAGTGGCGTCTTGTGGCGGGAGCCCGCCTACGAGCAGTACTTC
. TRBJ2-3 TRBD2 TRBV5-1 CASSLGLAGGATDTQYF TGCGCCAGCAGCTTGGGACTAGCGGGAGGGGCCACAGATACGCAGTATTTT
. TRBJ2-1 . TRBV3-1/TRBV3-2 CASSQGTELYNEQFF TGTGCCAGCAGCCAAGGGACAGAGCTTTACAATGAGCAGTTCTTC
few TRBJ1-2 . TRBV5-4 CASSLSGAQYRYTF TGTGCCAGCAGCTTATCAGGGGCCCAGTATCGCTACACCTTC
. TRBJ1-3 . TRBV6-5 CASMSQGNTIYF TGTGCCAGCATGAGCCAGGGGAACACCATATATTTT
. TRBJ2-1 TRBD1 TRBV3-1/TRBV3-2 CASSQGGTDNEQFF TGTGCCAGCAGCCAAGGGGGGACAGACAATGAGCAGTTCTTC
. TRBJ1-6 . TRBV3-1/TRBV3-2 CASNEGYNSPLHF TGTGCCAGCAATGAGGGATATAATTCACCCCTCCACTTT
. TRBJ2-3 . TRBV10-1 CASSELLSLSLDTQYF TGCGCCAGCAGTGAGCTATTGAGTCTGTCTTTGGATACGCAGTATTTT
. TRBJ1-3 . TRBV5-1 CASSTGQLGNTIYF TGCGCCAGCAGCACGGGACAACTTGGAAACACCATATATTTT
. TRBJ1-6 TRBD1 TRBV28 CASSYQGANLPLHF TGTGCCAGCAGTTATCAGGGGGCCAATTTACCCCTCCACTTT
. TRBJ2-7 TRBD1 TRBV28 CASSPGQDRHEQYF TGTGCCAGCAGTCCCGGACAGGATCGGCACGAGCAGTACTTC
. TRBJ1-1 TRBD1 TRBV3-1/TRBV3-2 CASRTGGLNTEAFF TGTGCCAGCAGAACAGGGGGCCTAAACACTGAAGCTTTCTTT
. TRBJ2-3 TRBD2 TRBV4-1 CASSLGLAPDTQYF TGCGCCAGCAGCCTAGGACTAGCCCCAGATACGCAGTATTTT
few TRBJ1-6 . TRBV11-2 CASSPPRGPLHF TGTGCCAGCAGCCCCCCAAGGGGACCCCTCCACTTT
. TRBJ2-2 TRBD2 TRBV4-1 CASSLVGGSLAGELFF TGCGCCAGCAGCCTAGTAGGCGGGAGTCTCGCCGGGGAGCTGTTTTTT
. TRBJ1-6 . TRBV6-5 CASSYRGGEPLHF TGTGCCAGCAGTTACAGGGGGGGGGAACCCCTCCACTTT
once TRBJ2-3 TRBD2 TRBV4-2 CASSHAGTSGNTDTQYF TGTGCCAGCAGCCATGCCGGGACTAGCGGGAACACAGATACGCAGTATTTT
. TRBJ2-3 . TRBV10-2 CASSEPGVDTQYF TGCGCCAGCAGTGAGCCGGGGGTAGATACGCAGTATTTT
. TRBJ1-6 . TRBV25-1 CASSEDRGNSPLHF TGTGCCAGCAGCGAAGACAGAGGCAATTCACCCCTCCACTTT
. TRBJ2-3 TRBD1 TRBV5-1 CASSPGGDTDTQYF TGCGCCAGCAGCCCAGGGGGAGACACAGATACGCAGTATTTT
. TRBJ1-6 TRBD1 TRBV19 CASSIGGQGAPLHF TGTGCCAGTAGTATAGGGGGACAGGGTGCACCCCTCCACTTT
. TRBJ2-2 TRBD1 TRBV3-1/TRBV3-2 CASASVGQGAPGELFF TGTGCCAGCGCATCAGTGGGACAGGGAGCCCCCGGGGAGCTGTTTTTT
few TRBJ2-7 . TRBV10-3 CAISEAQGGEQYF TGTGCCATCAGTGAGGCACAGGGCGGCGAGCAGTACTTC
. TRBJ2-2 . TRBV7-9 CASGRENTGELFF TGTGCCAGTGGGCGGGAGAACACCGGGGAGCTGTTTTTT
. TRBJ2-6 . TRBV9 CASSVYRAGANVLTF TGTGCCAGCAGCGTATATAGAGCTGGGGCCAACGTCCTGACTTTC
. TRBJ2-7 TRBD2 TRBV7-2 CASSTPAGGPYEQYF TGTGCCAGCAGCACCCCAGCGGGAGGCCCCTACGAGCAGTACTTC
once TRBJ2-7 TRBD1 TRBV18 CASSPGTASWQYF TGTGCCAGCTCACCTGGGACAGCCTCTTGGCAGTACTTC
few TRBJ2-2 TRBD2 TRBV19 CASIGRAGGELFF TGTGCCAGTATTGGGAGGGCTGGCGGGGAGCTGTTTTTT
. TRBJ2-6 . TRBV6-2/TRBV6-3 CASSYGRSGANVLTF TGTGCCAGCAGTTACGGTCGGTCTGGGGCCAACGTCCTGACTTTC
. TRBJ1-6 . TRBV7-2 CASCTPINNSPLHF TGTGCCAGCTGCACACCAATTAATAATTCACCCCTCCACTTT
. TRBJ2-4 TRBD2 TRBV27 CASSPTSGSAKNIQYF TGTGCCAGCAGCCCTACTAGCGGGAGTGCCAAAAACATTCAGTACTTC
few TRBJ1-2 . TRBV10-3 CASLREFNYGYTF TGTGCCAGCCTTCGAGAGTTTAACTATGGCTACACCTTC
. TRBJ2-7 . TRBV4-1 CASSRRGDSSYEQYF TGCGCCAGCAGCCGACGCGGGGACAGCTCCTACGAGCAGTACTTC
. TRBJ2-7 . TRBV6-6 CASSFGVTVEQYF TGTGCCAGCAGTTTCGGGGTCACGGTCGAGCAGTACTTC
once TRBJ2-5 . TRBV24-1 CATSDPGFQGTQYF TGTGCCACCAGTGATCCCGGGTTCCAAGGGACCCAGTACTTC
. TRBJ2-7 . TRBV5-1 CASSSGTYEQYF TGCGCCAGCAGCTCCGGTACTTACGAGCAGTACTTC
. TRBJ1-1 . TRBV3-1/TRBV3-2 CASSQAGGDTEAFF TGTGCCAGCAGCCAAGCCGGGGGAGATACTGAAGCTTTCTTT
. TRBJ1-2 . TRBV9 CASSVGQANYGYTF TGTGCCAGCAGCGTAGGACAGGCTAACTATGGCTACACCTTC
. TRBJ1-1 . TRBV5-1 CASSLGHDRNTEAFF TGCGCCAGCAGCTTGGGCCATGACAGGAACACTGAAGCTTTCTTT
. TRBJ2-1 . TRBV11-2 CASSLEAGNYNEQFF TGTGCCAGCAGCTTAGAGGCGGGAAACTACAATGAGCAGTTCTTC